A selection of T cell receptor beta chains follows, all from one sample in a study of CD8 T cells in ankylosing spondylitis. TCRdb independently ran MiXCR on the 5' RACE reads; one entry per CDR3 protein. The sample consists of some 37,000 distinct CDR3 sequences, 15% to 20% of them appearing once. The specimen was blood. The receptors derive from a male donor with ankylosing spondylitis or in good health (not recorded which). The CDR3 runs from the conserved cysteine through the conserved F or W. The order of the fields is clone size, D gene, J gene, V gene, CDR3 protein, CDR3 DNA. D genes are given only for firm matches. Clone size is not always given. Where it is, it says once, few, many or a class for expanded clones.

>few|.|TRBJ2-7|TRBV7-2
CASSFGVREQYF
TGTGCCAGCAGCTTTGGGGTCCGCGAGCAGTACTTC
>few|.|TRBJ2-3|TRBV7-2
CASSPLVFTDTQYF
TGTGCCAGCAGCCCCCTAGTTTTCACAGATACGCAGTATTTT
>few|.|TRBJ1-4|TRBV28
CASSLKGLLGDEKLFF
TGTGCCAGCAGTTTGAAAGGCCTGCTGGGGGATGAAAAACTGTTTTTT
>many|TRBD1|TRBJ2-2|TRBV7-2
CASSWTGGFTGELFF
TGTGCCAGCAGCTGGACAGGGGGTTTCACCGGGGAGCTGTTTTTT
>.|.|TRBJ2-5|TRBV20-1
CSARLTGSETQYF
TGCAGTGCTAGACTTACAGGATCAGAGACCCAGTACTTC
>.|.|TRBJ1-4|TRBV7-2
CASSVSLGKLFF
TGTGCCAGCAGCGTATCTCTCGGGAAACTGTTTTTT
>few|TRBD1|TRBJ2-3|TRBV7-3
CASSPLTGLPDTQYF
TGTGCCAGCAGCCCACTGACAGGGCTCCCAGATACGCAGTATTTT
>few|.|TRBJ1-1|TRBV20-1
CSARLADTEAFF
TGCAGTGCTCGACTGGCCGACACTGAAGCTTTCTTT
>few|.|TRBJ2-7|TRBV7-9
CASSPNYPYEQYF
TGTGCCAGCAGCCCAAACTACCCCTACGAGCAGTACTTC
>.|.|TRBJ1-1|TRBV5-1
CASSLADWDQAFF
TGCGCCAGCAGCTTGGCGGACTGGGACCAGGCTTTCTTT
>.|TRBD2|TRBJ2-2|TRBV4-1
CASSQREGTGELFF
TGCGCCAGCAGCCAGCGGGAGGGCACCGGGGAGCTGTTTTTT
>few|.|TRBJ2-5|TRBV4-3
CASSQDRSSGFTQYF
TGCGCCAGCAGCCAAGATCGGTCCTCCGGGTTTACCCAGTACTTC
>.|TRBD2|TRBJ2-5|TRBV28
CASALTSGTAQETQYF
TGTGCCAGCGCATTGACTAGCGGGACGGCCCAAGAGACCCAGTACTTC
>.|.|TRBJ1-2|TRBV28
CASLDSLPNYGYTF
TGTGCCTCCCTCGACAGTTTGCCTAACTATGGCTACACCTTC
>.|.|TRBJ1-5|TRBV24-1
CATSGPAGNQPQHF
TGTGCCACCAGTGGTCCCGCGGGGAATCAGCCCCAGCATTTT
>.|.|TRBJ2-1|TRBV19
CASNVRGNEQFF
TGTGCCAGTAATGTTCGGGGAAATGAGCAGTTCTTC
>few|.|TRBJ2-1|TRBV10-3
CAIREEVGTSNEQFF
TGTGCCATCAGGGAAGAGGTGGGGACCAGCAATGAGCAGTTCTTC
>.|.|TRBJ1-1|TRBV3-1
CASSQVRNTEAFF
TGTGCCAGCAGCCAAGTTCGGAACACTGAAGCTTTCTTT
>.|.|TRBJ2-1|TRBV28
CASRAAIPRNEQFF
TGTGCCAGCAGGGCGGCCATTCCTCGCAATGAGCAGTTCTTC
>.|.|TRBJ1-4|TRBV27
CASSFDGPNEKLFF
TGTGCCAGCAGTTTTGACGGACCTAATGAAAAACTGTTTTTT
>.|.|TRBJ2-2|TRBV4-3
CASSQDLTTGELFF
TGCGCCAGCAGCCAAGATCTCACCACCGGGGAGCTGTTTTTT
>.|TRBD1|TRBJ1-1|TRBV20-1
CSARPLTGVAFF
TGCAGTGCTAGACCCCTCACAGGGGTAGCCTTCTTT
>.|.|TRBJ1-1|TRBV7-6
CASSLMGGTEAFF
TGTGCCAGCAGCTTAATGGGTGGCACTGAAGCTTTCTTT
>few|TRBD2|TRBJ2-3|TRBV12-3/TRBV12-4
CASSFYTSGGSHTQYF
TGTGCCAGCAGTTTCTACACTAGCGGGGGGTCTCATACGCAGTATTTT
>.|.|TRBJ1-4|TRBV5-1
CASSLVAGQNEKLFF
TGCGCCAGCAGCTTGGTGGCGGGCCAAAATGAAAAACTGTTTTTT
>.|.|TRBJ2-1|TRBV5-1
CASSWGTNYNEQFF
TGCGCCAGCAGCTGGGGGACAAATTACAATGAGCAGTTCTTC
>few|.|TRBJ1-5|TRBV6-2/TRBV6-3
CASSYFSSNQPQHF
TGTGCCAGCAGTTACTTCTCTAGCAATCAGCCCCAGCATTTT
>.|.|TRBJ2-6|TRBV2
CASSGLTGANVLTF
TGTGCCAGCAGTGGTCTGACTGGGGCCAACGTCCTGACTTTC
>.|.|TRBJ2-1|TRBV29-1
CSVERQDYNEQFF
TGCAGCGTTGAGAGACAAGACTACAATGAGCAGTTCTTC
>.|.|TRBJ2-4|TRBV30
CAWSVGQLAKNIQYF
TGTGCCTGGAGTGTGGGCCAATTAGCCAAAAACATTCAGTACTTC
>.|.|TRBJ2-2|TRBV28
CASSQRRDKNTGELFF
TGTGCCAGCAGTCAACGCCGGGACAAGAACACCGGGGAGCTGTTTTTT
>.|TRBD1|TRBJ2-2|TRBV29-1
CSVGGTVNTGELFF
TGCAGCGTTGGGGGGACAGTGAACACCGGGGAGCTGTTTTTT
>.|.|TRBJ2-3|TRBV5-1
CASSLAGNQDTQYF
TGCGCCAGCAGCTTGGCAGGGAATCAAGATACGCAGTATTTT
>few|.|TRBJ1-4|TRBV24-1
CATSGGPSTNEKLFF
TGTGCCACCAGTGGAGGGCCGTCAACTAATGAAAAACTGTTTTTT